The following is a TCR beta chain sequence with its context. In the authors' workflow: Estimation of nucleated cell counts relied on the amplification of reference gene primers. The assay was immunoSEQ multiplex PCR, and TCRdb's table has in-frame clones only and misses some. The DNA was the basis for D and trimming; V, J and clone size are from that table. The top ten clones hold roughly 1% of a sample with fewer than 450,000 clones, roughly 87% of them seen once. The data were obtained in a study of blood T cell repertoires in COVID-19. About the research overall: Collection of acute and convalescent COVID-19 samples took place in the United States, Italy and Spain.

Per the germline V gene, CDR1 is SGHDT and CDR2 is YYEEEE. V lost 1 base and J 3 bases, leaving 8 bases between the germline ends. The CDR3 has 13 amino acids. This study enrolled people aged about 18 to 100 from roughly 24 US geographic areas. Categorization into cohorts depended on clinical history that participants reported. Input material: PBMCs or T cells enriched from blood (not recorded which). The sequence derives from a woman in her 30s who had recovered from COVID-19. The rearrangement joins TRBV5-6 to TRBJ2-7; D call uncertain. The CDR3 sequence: CASSLRGLYEQYF. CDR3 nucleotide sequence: TGTGCCAGCAGCTTGAGAGGTCTCTACGAGCAGTACTTC. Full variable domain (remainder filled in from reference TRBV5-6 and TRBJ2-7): DAGVTQSPTHLIKTRGQQVTLRCSPKSGHDTVSWYQQALGQGPQFIFQYYEEEERQRGNFPDRFSGHQFPNYSSELNVNALLLGDSALYLCASSLRGLYEQYFGPGTRLTVT.